This is a list of T cell receptor beta chains from one sample in a study of blood T cell repertoires in COVID-19. The data were produced by immunoSEQ multiplex PCR, yet TCRdb's version contains in-frame clones alone and is incomplete. This sample has about 230,000 clones, with 83% found just once. The sample comprised peripheral blood. These receptors were obtained from a woman in her 70s with active or convalescent COVID-19. Each CDR3 is given with its conserved first and last residue. The D gene is left open where the match is weak. Only part of the rows carry a size: once, few, many, or a class if the clone is expanded.

abundance	j_gene	v_gene	d_gene	CDR3aa	CDR3nt
few	TRBJ2-3	TRBV5-1	TRBD2	CASSWPGHYSGERTDTQYF	TGCGCCAGCAGCTGGCCCGGGCACTATAGCGGGGAGCGGACAGATACGCAGTATTTT
-	TRBJ2-1	TRBV5-4	TRBD2	CASSPGTSGTYWSYNEQFF	TGTGCCAGCAGCCCGGGGACTAGCGGGACCTACTGGTCCTACAATGAGCAGTTCTTC
-	TRBJ2-1	TRBV24-1	-	CATSDSDGGIYNEQFF	TGTGCCACCAGTGACTCGGACGGAGGAATTTACAATGAGCAGTTCTTC
-	TRBJ2-1	TRBV5-4	TRBD2	CASSFSGGLNNEQFF	TGTGCCAGCAGCTTTAGCGGGGGGCTCAACAATGAGCAGTTCTTC
-	TRBJ1-1	TRBV19	-	CASSISDMNTEAFF	TGTGCCAGTAGTATCTCCGACATGAACACTGAAGCTTTCTTT
-	TRBJ2-1	TRBV5-1	TRBD2	CASSSTLRTSAPNEQFF	TGCGCCAGCAGTTCCACCCTGAGGACTAGCGCTCCCAATGAGCAGTTCTTC
few	TRBJ2-5	TRBV9	TRBD1	CASSARTGGETQYF	TGTGCCAGCAGCGCTCGGACAGGGGGGGAGACCCAGTACTTC
few	TRBJ2-6	TRBV11-2	-	CASSLTAGLNGANVLTF	TGTGCCAGCAGCTTAACGGCGGGGCTTAATGGGGCCAACGTCCTGACTTTC
few	TRBJ2-3	TRBV28	TRBD2	CASSLVGLAGGIDTQYF	TGTGCCAGCAGCCTGGTGGGACTAGCGGGAGGAATAGATACGCAGTATTTT
-	TRBJ1-1	TRBV7-3	-	CASSPTQGEAFF	TGTGCCAGCAGCCCGACCCAGGGTGAAGCTTTCTTT
-	TRBJ1-1	TRBV6-5	TRBD1	CASSPDRDRTEAFF	TGTGCCAGCAGTCCGGACAGGGATCGTACTGAAGCTTTCTTT
-	TRBJ2-3	TRBV29-1	TRBD2	CSVEDYGTSGDLVDTQYF	TGCAGCGTTGAAGACTATGGGACTAGCGGGGACTTAGTGGATACGCAGTATTTT
-	TRBJ2-3	TRBV6-2/TRBV6-3	-	CASSSAGDTQYF	TGTGCCAGCAGTTCCGCCGGAGATACGCAGTATTTT
-	TRBJ2-7	TRBV27	TRBD1	CASSGTGGGYEQYF	TGTGCCAGCAGCGGGACAGGGGGCGGCTACGAGCAGTACTTC
-	TRBJ1-2	TRBV30	TRBD1	CALPSAGQGAGDYGYTF	TGTGCCCTCCCTTCGGCGGGACAGGGGGCTGGGGACTATGGCTACACCTTC
-	TRBJ2-3	TRBV7-3	-	CASSLLGQGPDTQYF	TGTGCCAGCAGCTTATTAGGTCAGGGTCCAGATACGCAGTATTTT
-	TRBJ1-2	TRBV2	-	CASSQSGDDGYTF	TGTGCCAGCAGCCAATCGGGGGACGATGGCTACACCTTC
many	TRBJ1-2	TRBV9	-	CASSQDRNYGYTF	TGTGCCAGCAGCCAGGACAGAAACTATGGCTACACCTTC
-	TRBJ2-6	TRBV2	TRBD2	CASSRGGSGANVLTF	TGTGCCAGCAGTCGGGGGGGCTCTGGGGCCAACGTCCTGACTTTC
once	TRBJ2-7	TRBV11-3	TRBD2	CASSLGAGGHEQYF	TGTGCCAGCAGCTTGGGAGCGGGAGGCCACGAGCAGTACTTC
once	TRBJ2-1	TRBV11-3	TRBD2	CASSFERGRNEQFF	TGTGCCAGCAGCTTTGAGCGGGGCAGAAATGAGCAGTTCTTC
few	TRBJ2-7	TRBV12-3/TRBV12-4	TRBD1	CASREQGKNEQYF	TGTGCCAGCAGGGAACAGGGGAAGAACGAGCAGTACTTC
-	TRBJ2-1	TRBV2	-	CASSEASSYNEQFF	TGTGCCAGCAGTGAGGCAAGCTCCTACAATGAGCAGTTCTTC
-	TRBJ1-5	TRBV7-2	-	CASSLVGGYSNQPQHF	TGTGCCAGCAGCTTAGTCGGGGGGTATAGCAATCAGCCCCAGCATTTT
-	TRBJ1-2	TRBV7-2	TRBD1	CASSFRGQGDYGYTF	TGTGCCAGCAGCTTTAGGGGACAGGGTGACTATGGCTACACCTTC
-	TRBJ2-1	TRBV5-1	TRBD2	CASSPTSGAYNEQFF	TGCGCCAGCAGCCCCACTAGCGGGGCCTACAATGAGCAGTTCTTC
-	TRBJ1-2	TRBV5-1	-	CASSFEGGSGYTF	TGCGCCAGCAGCTTTGAGGGAGGATCTGGCTACACCTTC
-	TRBJ1-2	TRBV3-1/TRBV3-2	TRBD1	CASSRTGEGYTF	TGTGCCAGCTCCCGGACAGGAGAAGGGTACACCTTC
-	TRBJ2-5	TRBV7-2	-	CASSPAGETQYF	TGTGCCAGCAGCCCGGCGGGGGAGACCCAGTACTTC
-	TRBJ1-6	TRBV7-3	-	CASSFTRYNSPLHF	TGTGCCAGCAGCTTCACAAGATATAATTCACCCCTCCACTTT
-	TRBJ1-1	TRBV7-9	-	CASSPRGGKRAFF	TGTGCCAGCAGCCCCCGGGGAGGGAAGCGGGCTTTCTTT
-	TRBJ1-5	TRBV20-1	-	CSAGGSQPQHF	TGCAGTGCTGGGGGGAGTCAGCCCCAGCATTTT
many	TRBJ2-3	TRBV24-1	TRBD1	CATSDRGQGKDTQYF	TGTGCCACCAGTGATAGGGGACAGGGGAAAGATACGCAGTATTTT
-	TRBJ1-1	TRBV7-2	-	CASSLAGSGLGTEAFF	TGTGCCAGCAGCTTAGCAGGTTCCGGGTTGGGCACTGAAGCTTTCTTT
-	TRBJ1-1	TRBV5-1	-	CASSLTGPYIEAFF	TGCGCCAGCAGCTTGACAGGACCCTACATTGAAGCTTTCTTT
-	TRBJ2-7	TRBV6-5	TRBD2	CASSPLAGASYEQYF	TGTGCCAGCAGTCCACTAGCGGGAGCCTCCTACGAGCAGTACTTC
-	TRBJ2-3	TRBV30	TRBD1	CAWRGTVGDTQYF	TGTGCCTGGAGGGGGACAGTCGGAGATACGCAGTATTTT
-	TRBJ2-3	TRBV10-3	TRBD1	CAISAQWTGVADTQYF	TGTGCCATCAGTGCCCAATGGACAGGGGTAGCAGATACGCAGTATTTT
once	TRBJ1-2	TRBV6-1	TRBD1	CASSEGDRAAFYGYTF	TGTGCCAGCAGCGAAGGGGACAGGGCCGCCTTCTATGGCTACACCTTC
-	TRBJ2-1	TRBV19	-	CASSWGEVYNEQFF	TGTGCCAGTAGTTGGGGGGAGGTCTACAATGAGCAGTTCTTC
-	TRBJ2-1	TRBV5-5	TRBD2	CASSLLGGNYNEQFF	TGTGCCAGCAGCTTGTTGGGGGGGAACTACAATGAGCAGTTCTTC
-	TRBJ1-2	TRBV2	TRBD1	CATLTGAIYGYTF	TGTGCCACCCTGACAGGGGCTATCTATGGCTACACCTTC
-	TRBJ2-2	TRBV5-1	-	CASSLQANTGELFF	TGCGCCAGCAGCTTGCAGGCTAACACCGGGGAGCTGTTTTTT
-	TRBJ2-5	TRBV24-1	TRBD2	CATAGTSNSQETQYF	TGTGCCACCGCAGGGACTAGTAACTCCCAAGAGACCCAGTACTTC
-	TRBJ2-7	TRBV25-1	TRBD1	CASSDPGTAPSEQYF	TGTGCCAGCAGTGACCCCGGGACAGCCCCGAGCGAGCAGTACTTC
-	TRBJ1-2	TRBV5-4	-	CASSPDSLYGYTF	TGTGCCAGCAGCCCCGACAGTCTCTATGGCTACACCTTC
-	TRBJ1-6	TRBV10-3	-	CAISPGGRRSPLHF	TGTGCCATCAGCCCCGGAGGGCGGAGGTCACCCCTCCACTTT
once	TRBJ1-2	TRBV5-6	-	CASSWGQPNYGYTF	TGTGCCAGCAGCTGGGGACAACCTAACTATGGCTACACCTTC
-	TRBJ1-4	TRBV28	TRBD1	CASSSGGGDEKLFF	TGTGCCAGCAGTTCGGGAGGGGGCGATGAAAAACTGTTTTTT
-	TRBJ2-6	TRBV5-1	-	CASSLDRWGANVLTF	TGCGCCAGCAGCTTGGATCGGTGGGGGGCCAACGTCCTGACTTTC
-	TRBJ1-2	TRBV5-6	TRBD1	CASSLWDRGAEGYGYTF	TGTGCCAGCAGCTTGTGGGACAGGGGCGCCGAGGGCTATGGCTACACCTTC
-	TRBJ1-5	TRBV28	TRBD1	CASSPGDRGHHF	TGTGCCAGCAGTCCCGGTGACAGGGGCCACCATTTT
-	TRBJ2-2	TRBV3-1/TRBV3-2	TRBD2	CASNPYGLANTGELFF	TGTGCCAGCAACCCCTACGGACTAGCGAACACCGGGGAGCTGTTTTTT
-	TRBJ1-6	TRBV7-9	TRBD1	CASSPSETGHNSPLHF	TGTGCCAGCAGCCCGTCCGAGACAGGGCATAATTCACCCCTCCACTTT
few	TRBJ1-1	TRBV5-4	TRBD1	CASSTRKGAGTEAFF	TGTGCCAGCAGCACACGAAAGGGGGCGGGCACTGAAGCTTTCTTT
-	TRBJ1-5	TRBV30	-	CAWKGQPWEPQHF	TGTGCCTGGAAAGGACAACCTTGGGAGCCCCAGCATTTT
-	TRBJ2-1	TRBV11-2	-	CASSLVSLDEQFF	TGTGCCAGCAGCTTAGTGAGTCTCGATGAGCAGTTCTTC
-	TRBJ2-1	TRBV21-1	-	CASSRAGMHEQFF	TGTGCCAGCAGCCGGGCAGGGATGCATGAGCAGTTCTTC
-	TRBJ2-5	TRBV6-5	TRBD2	CASSYYGRETQYF	TGTGCCAGCAGTTACTACGGGAGGGAGACCCAGTACTTC
-	TRBJ1-6	TRBV5-4	-	CASREDLWSPLHF	TGTGCCAGCAGGGAGGACCTATGGTCACCCCTCCACTTT